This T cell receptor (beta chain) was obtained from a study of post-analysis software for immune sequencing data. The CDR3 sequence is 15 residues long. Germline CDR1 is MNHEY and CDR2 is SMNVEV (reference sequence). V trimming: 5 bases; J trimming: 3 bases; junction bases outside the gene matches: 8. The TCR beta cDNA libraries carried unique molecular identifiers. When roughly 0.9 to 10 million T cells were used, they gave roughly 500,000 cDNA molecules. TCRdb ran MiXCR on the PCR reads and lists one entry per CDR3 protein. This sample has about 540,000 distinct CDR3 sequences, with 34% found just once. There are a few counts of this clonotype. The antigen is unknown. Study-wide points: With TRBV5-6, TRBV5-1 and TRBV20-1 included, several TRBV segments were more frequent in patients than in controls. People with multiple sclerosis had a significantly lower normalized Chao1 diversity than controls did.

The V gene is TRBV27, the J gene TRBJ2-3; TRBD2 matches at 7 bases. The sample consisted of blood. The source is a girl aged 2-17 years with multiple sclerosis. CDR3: CASSTLAGRTDTQYF. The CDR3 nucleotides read TGTGCCAGCAGTACTTTGGCCGGGAGGACAGATACGCAGTATTTT.